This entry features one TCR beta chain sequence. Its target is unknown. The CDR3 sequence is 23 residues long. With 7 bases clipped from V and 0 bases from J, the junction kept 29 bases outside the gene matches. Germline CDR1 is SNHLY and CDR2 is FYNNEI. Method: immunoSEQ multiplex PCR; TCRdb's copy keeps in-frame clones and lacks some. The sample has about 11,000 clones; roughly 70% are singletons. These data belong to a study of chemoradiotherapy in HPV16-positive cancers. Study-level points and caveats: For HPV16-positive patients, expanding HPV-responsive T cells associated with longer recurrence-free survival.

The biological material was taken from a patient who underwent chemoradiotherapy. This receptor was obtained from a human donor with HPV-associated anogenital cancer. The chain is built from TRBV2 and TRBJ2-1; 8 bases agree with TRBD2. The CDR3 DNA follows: TGTGCCAGCACAGACCTGGGACTAGTCGTCAACGGGCTTTTGAACAGCTCCTACAATGAGCAGTTCTTC. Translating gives CASTDLGLVVNGLLNSSYNEQFF.